This is a list of T cell receptor beta chains from one sample in a study of post-analysis software for immune sequencing data. TCRdb ran MiXCR on the PCR reads and lists one entry per CDR3 protein. This table has hundreds of thousands of distinct CDR3 sequences, roughly 27% appearing once. The sequencing sample was made of blood. All receptors come from a girl aged 5 to 17 with multiple sclerosis. The CDR3 runs from the conserved cysteine through the conserved F or W. D genes are given only for firm matches. Rows give clone size only sometimes, using once, few, many, or a class for an expanded clone.

TGCAGTGATAGCACGGGGGGGAGCTACGAGCAGTACTTC,CSDSTGGSYEQYF,.,TRBD2,TRBJ2-7,TRBV20-1
TGCGCCAGCAGCCGGGACGGCACAGATGCGCAGTATTTT,CASSRDGTDAQYF,few,.,TRBJ2-3,TRBV5-1
TGTGCCAGCAGCTTACAAGGACTAGCGGGAGAGTTCCCGGGAGCAGATACGCAGTATTTT,CASSLQGLAGEFPGADTQYF,few,TRBD2,TRBJ2-3,TRBV7-2
TGTGCCAGCAGTGAAAATAGACAGGGAGGCACTGAAGCTTTCTTT,CASSENRQGGTEAFF,.,TRBD1,TRBJ1-1,TRBV25-1
TGTGCCAGCAGGAACAGGGGGACCTACGAGCAGTACTTC,CASRNRGTYEQYF,few,TRBD1,TRBJ2-7,TRBV12-3/TRBV12-4
TGTGCCAGCAGTTGGACAGGGGCTCACTACGAGCAGTACTTC,CASSWTGAHYEQYF,many,TRBD1,TRBJ2-7,TRBV28
TGCGCCAGCAGCTTGATCAGCAGGGCCCATAATCAGCCCCAGCATTTT,CASSLISRAHNQPQHF,.,.,TRBJ1-5,TRBV5-1
TGTGCCAGCAGCCAAGGTGTTGGCGCCCGCTACAAGCAGTACTTC,CASSQGVGARYKQYF,.,.,TRBJ2-7,TRBV14
TGTGCCAGCAGCTTGGCCACGGGGCCCTACGAGCAGTACTTC,CASSLATGPYEQYF,.,.,TRBJ2-7,TRBV5-6
TGTGCCAGCAGACCAACCTCGGGACTAGTGGGAGCGGATACGCAGTATTTT,CASRPTSGLVGADTQYF,.,TRBD2,TRBJ2-3,TRBV12-3/TRBV12-4
TGTGCCAGCAGTTACGACAGGGTTGGCACCGGGGAGCTGTTTTTT,CASSYDRVGTGELFF,.,TRBD1,TRBJ2-2,TRBV6-5
TGCGCCAGCAGCTTGGACTATGCCGCGGGGACCCAGTACTTC,CASSLDYAAGTQYF,.,.,TRBJ2-5,TRBV5-1
TGTGCCAGCAGCCCGAGGGAGACAACCGGGGACATTCAGTACTTC,CASSPRETTGDIQYF,.,.,TRBJ2-4,TRBV12-3/TRBV12-4
TGTGCCAGCAGTTACTCGGGGGCCCAAGCTTTCTTT,CASSYSGAQAFF,once,.,TRBJ1-1,TRBV6-5
TGTGCCAGCAGTTACGGGCCGCGCGAGCAGTACTTC,CASSYGPREQYF,few,.,TRBJ2-7,TRBV6-2/TRBV6-3
TGTGCCAGCTCACCACGGGACAGGGCCTACAATGAGCAGTTCTTC,CASSPRDRAYNEQFF,few,TRBD1,TRBJ2-1,TRBV18
TGCAGTGCTAGTGTCGGGGCCAATGAGCAGTTCTTC,CSASVGANEQFF,.,.,TRBJ2-1,TRBV20-1
TGCAGCGCAGGGGGCGGATTCCAAGAGACCCAGTACTTC,CSAGGGFQETQYF,few,TRBD1,TRBJ2-5,TRBV29-1
TGTGCCAGCAGTGAAGTGTATAGCGGGGGCCCCACCGGGGAGCTGTTTTTT,CASSEVYSGGPTGELFF,.,TRBD2,TRBJ2-2,TRBV2
TGTGCCAGCAGCGTCGGACCTCAGCCCCATGAGCAGTTCTTC,CASSVGPQPHEQFF,few,.,TRBJ2-1,TRBV9
TGTGCCAGCAGTTCCTCGGCAGGCTATAGCAATCAGCCCCAGCATTTT,CASSSSAGYSNQPQHF,.,.,TRBJ1-5,TRBV6-2/TRBV6-3
TGTGCCATCAGGGTGGGTGACAACGGACCCGAGAGCGAGCAGTTCTTC,CAIRVGDNGPESEQFF,.,.,TRBJ2-1,TRBV10-3
TGTGCCAGCAGCCCCCTAGCGAGCCCTGGTGGGCAGTACTTC,CASSPLASPGGQYF,.,.,TRBJ2-7,TRBV7-7
TGTGCCATCAGCAGGGAGGTTAGCACAGATACGCAGTATTTT,CAISREVSTDTQYF,few,.,TRBJ2-3,TRBV10-3
TGTGCCAGCAGCTTGCCGGGACAGGGAGAGACCCAGTACTTC,CASSLPGQGETQYF,few,TRBD1,TRBJ2-5,TRBV5-6
TGTGCCATCAGTGAGGGGTCGGAGCCCCAGCATTTT,CAISEGSEPQHF,few,.,TRBJ1-5,TRBV10-3
TGTGCCAGCAGATCCGGGCCCACAGGGAACTATGGCTACACCTTC,CASRSGPTGNYGYTF,many,.,TRBJ1-2,TRBV28
TGTGCCAGCCGTCACAAAGGGGTGTCCTACGAGCAGTACTTC,CASRHKGVSYEQYF,.,.,TRBJ2-7,TRBV28
TGCGCCAGCAGCTCTCTTAAAGACAGTGCTGTTCAGTACTTC,CASSSLKDSAVQYF,.,.,TRBJ2-5,TRBV5-1
TGTGCCAGCAGACTAGCGGGAGGGCCGGAGACCCAGTACTTC,CASRLAGGPETQYF,many,TRBD2,TRBJ2-5,TRBV7-2
TGTGCCAGCAGCGGCCCCGGTCCAGGGCGGCTTCCCTACGAGCAGTACTTC,CASSGPGPGRLPYEQYF,.,.,TRBJ2-7,TRBV7-9
TGTGCCAGCAGCCAGGGTGCGGGCAATCAGCCCCAGCATTTT,CASSQGAGNQPQHF,few,.,TRBJ1-5,TRBV7-2
TGTGCCAGTAGTTACTCAAGGATTTCCCCCGAGCAGTTCTTC,CASSYSRISPEQFF,.,.,TRBJ2-1,TRBV6-5
TGTGCCAGCTGGGGGGGGAGCAGTTCACCCCTCCACTTT,CASWGGSSSPLHF,few,.,TRBJ1-6,TRBV6-5
TGCAGTGCTGTGACTAGATCCAGCACAGATACGCAGTATTTT,CSAVTRSSTDTQYF,few,.,TRBJ2-3,TRBV20-1
TGCGCCAGCAGCCAAGATCGCGGCCGTGAAGCTTTCTTT,CASSQDRGREAFF,few,.,TRBJ1-1,TRBV4-3
TGTGCCAGCAGCTGGGATCCGGGGCCCTTCAAACCCATTTCCTACGAGCAGTACTTC,CASSWDPGPFKPISYEQYF,.,.,TRBJ2-7,TRBV7-2
TGCGCCAGCAGCTTTGGACTAGCGGGGCCAAATGAGCAGTTCTTC,CASSFGLAGPNEQFF,few,TRBD2,TRBJ2-1,TRBV5-1
TGTGCCAGCAGCCTCCTGACAGGCCCAGATACGCAGTATTTT,CASSLLTGPDTQYF,many,.,TRBJ2-3,TRBV7-2
TGTGCCAGCAGCTTACGCAGTTCTAATGAAAAACTGTTTTTT,CASSLRSSNEKLFF,.,.,TRBJ1-4,TRBV7-2
TGTGCCAGCAGTGGGGTCGGGGAGACCCAGTACTTC,CASSGVGETQYF,.,.,TRBJ2-5,TRBV6-6
TGCGCCAGCAGCTTGGACACAGGGTTCGAGCAGTACTTC,CASSLDTGFEQYF,.,.,TRBJ2-7,TRBV5-1
TGTGCCAGCAGCGTAGGTTCCGGAAACACCATATATTTT,CASSVGSGNTIYF,.,.,TRBJ1-3,TRBV9
TGTGCCAGCAGCTCGGGGACAGGGGGTGCCGTCCTGGCCAAAAACATTCAGTACTTC,CASSSGTGGAVLAKNIQYF,.,TRBD1,TRBJ2-4,TRBV11-2
TGTGCCACCAGTAAGACAGGGGGCAATGAGCAGTTCTTC,CATSKTGGNEQFF,.,TRBD1,TRBJ2-1,TRBV24-1
TGCAGTGCTAGGGGGGGGAACTCACACACAGATACGCAGTATTTT,CSARGGNSHTDTQYF,.,TRBD2,TRBJ2-3,TRBV20-1
TGTGCCAGCACCTACGGGGGGGGTGGGTTAACTGAAGCTTTCTTT,CASTYGGGGLTEAFF,.,.,TRBJ1-1,TRBV12-3/TRBV12-4
TGTGCCAGCAGCACGGCCGGGGGACTCAGTATGTCACCCCTCCACTTT,CASSTAGGLSMSPLHF,.,.,TRBJ1-6,TRBV27
TGTGCCAGCAGCTCATGGGGTGCCGGGAGTGGGGACTACGAGCAGTACTTC,CASSSWGAGSGDYEQYF,.,.,TRBJ2-7,TRBV28
TGTGCCAGCAGCCAGATACCAGGACGAAGCACAGATACGCAGTATTTT,CASSQIPGRSTDTQYF,.,.,TRBJ2-3,TRBV14
TGCAGCGTTGTAGGGATCATGAACACTGAAGCTTTCTTT,CSVVGIMNTEAFF,.,.,TRBJ1-1,TRBV29-1
TGTGCCAGCAGCGGACTAGCGGGCCGTTCCTACGAGCAGTACTTC,CASSGLAGRSYEQYF,.,TRBD2,TRBJ2-7,TRBV7-2
TGTGCCAGCAGGGGCACGGAAGTTTTTGGTGAAGCTTTCTTT,CASRGTEVFGEAFF,.,.,TRBJ1-1,TRBV12-3/TRBV12-4
TGTGCCAGCAGCTTAGCGCTCGAGGGGCAGCCCCAGCATTTT,CASSLALEGQPQHF,once,.,TRBJ1-5,TRBV7-9
TGCAGCGGGACTAGCGGGACCGGGGAGCTGTTTTTT,CSGTSGTGELFF,few,TRBD2,TRBJ2-2,TRBV29-1
TGTGCCTGCAGTTTCGTCAGGGGGCAAGCAAACTATGGCTACACCTTC,CACSFVRGQANYGYTF,.,TRBD1,TRBJ1-2,TRBV28
TGCGCCAGCAGCCCGAGACCTGTTGACAGGAACTATGGCTACACCTTC,CASSPRPVDRNYGYTF,.,.,TRBJ1-2,TRBV5-1
TGTGCCAGCAGCTTGACTTCTGGGCTGGCCTACGAGCAGTACTTC,CASSLTSGLAYEQYF,.,.,TRBJ2-7,TRBV5-6